This T cell receptor beta chain came from a study of shared clonotypes between healthy human individuals. For the study at large: The cohort comprised a couple of women and a few men. Their ages spanned 18 to 49 years.

Only a few counts were recorded for this clone. Clones were sequenced by immunoSEQ multiplex PCR, and TCRdb holds only the in-frame ones, with some missing. The sample consists of about 1 million clones, approximately 68% of them appearing once. Germline CDR1 reads SGHTA; CDR2 reads FQGNSA. The CDR3 has 14 residues. V lost 5 bases, J lost 2 bases, and 10 bases lay in between. This sequence joins TRBV7-2 and TRBJ1-5; D remains unclear. The sample taken for sequencing was memory CD4+ T cells sorted from blood. Subset specified: CD45RA-negative fraction. This clonotype was obtained from a man between 18 and 29 years old in good health. Here the CDR3 reads CASSPQSGNQPQHF. The CDR3 DNA follows: TGTGCCAGCAGCCCCCAGTCGGGCAATCAGCCCCAGCATTTT.